A selection of T cell receptor beta chains follows, all from one sample in a study of response to subunit inactivated influenza vaccine. TCRdb passed the RT-PCR reads through MiXCR, listing each CDR3 protein once. Among a few hundred thousand distinct CDR3 sequences, 14% were seen once, and the ten largest hold 8.5% to 14%. The input for sequencing was PBMCs from blood, taken about 12 days after vaccination. These receptors came from a middle-aged man who received an inactivated influenza vaccine. CDR3s include the opening cysteine and the closing phenylalanine or tryptophan. A D gene is named only where the DNA matches it firmly. Some rows mark clone size as missing; the rest say once, few, many or name a class of expanded clone.

d_gene: NA
v_gene: TRBV4-2
abundance: NA
j_gene: TRBJ2-5
CDR3aa: CASSQDPGESRETQYF
CDR3nt: TGTGCCAGCAGCCAAGATCCAGGGGAATCCCGGGAGACCCAGTACTTC

d_gene: TRBD1
v_gene: TRBV6-1
abundance: few
j_gene: TRBJ1-2
CDR3aa: CASRRQGTNYGYTF
CDR3nt: TGTGCCAGCAGAAGACAGGGAACTAACTATGGCTACACCTTC

d_gene: NA
v_gene: TRBV18
abundance: NA
j_gene: TRBJ2-4
CDR3aa: CASSLYAPGAIYSKNIQYF
CDR3nt: TGTGCCAGCTCACTGTACGCTCCTGGGGCGATCTACTCCAAAAACATTCAGTACTTC

d_gene: TRBD2
v_gene: TRBV9
abundance: NA
j_gene: TRBJ2-7
CDR3aa: CASSVQGGAYEQYF
CDR3nt: TGTGCCAGCAGCGTACAGGGAGGGGCCTACGAGCAGTACTTC

d_gene: NA
v_gene: TRBV3-1
abundance: NA
j_gene: TRBJ1-3
CDR3aa: CASSHPGSGNTIYF
CDR3nt: TGTGCCAGCAGCCACCCAGGGTCTGGAAACACCATATATTTT

d_gene: TRBD1
v_gene: TRBV2
abundance: many
j_gene: TRBJ2-7
CDR3aa: CASSDRASYEQYF
CDR3nt: TGTGCCAGCAGCGACAGGGCCTCCTACGAGCAGTACTTC

d_gene: NA
v_gene: TRBV5-1
abundance: NA
j_gene: TRBJ2-1
CDR3aa: CASSLILGYNEQFF
CDR3nt: TGCGCCAGCAGCTTGATCCTGGGGTACAATGAGCAGTTCTTC

d_gene: NA
v_gene: TRBV9
abundance: NA
j_gene: TRBJ2-5
CDR3aa: CASSVAPSAETQYF
CDR3nt: TGTGCCAGCAGCGTAGCTCCTAGCGCTGAGACCCAGTACTTC

d_gene: TRBD2
v_gene: TRBV5-1
abundance: few
j_gene: TRBJ2-3
CDR3aa: CASSLATSGTDTQYF
CDR3nt: TGCGCCAGCAGCTTGGCGACTAGCGGGACAGATACGCAGTATTTT

d_gene: TRBD2
v_gene: TRBV11-2
abundance: few
j_gene: TRBJ2-1
CDR3aa: CASSTSGTRRYDEQFF
CDR3nt: TGTGCCAGCAGTACCTCCGGGACTAGACGGTACGATGAGCAGTTCTTC

d_gene: TRBD2
v_gene: TRBV6-2/TRBV6-3
abundance: NA
j_gene: TRBJ2-1
CDR3aa: CASSKILAGVLYEQFF
CDR3nt: TGTGCCAGCAGTAAGATCCTAGCGGGAGTCCTGTATGAGCAGTTCTTC

d_gene: NA
v_gene: TRBV9
abundance: many
j_gene: TRBJ2-7
CDR3aa: CASSPRTESYEQYF
CDR3nt: TGTGCCAGCAGCCCCCGGACAGAATCCTACGAGCAGTACTTC

d_gene: NA
v_gene: TRBV29-1
abundance: NA
j_gene: TRBJ1-2
CDR3aa: CSAPEEGAF
CDR3nt: TGCAGCGCCCCCGAAGAGGGGGCCTTC

d_gene: TRBD2
v_gene: TRBV7-3
abundance: NA
j_gene: TRBJ2-1
CDR3aa: CASSLPTSGRIKEQFF
CDR3nt: TGTGCCAGCAGCTTACCGACTAGCGGGAGAATAAAAGAGCAGTTCTTC

d_gene: NA
v_gene: TRBV2
abundance: few
j_gene: TRBJ2-7
CDR3aa: CASRVVGGNYEQYF
CDR3nt: TGTGCCAGCAGGGTAGTAGGGGGAAACTACGAGCAGTACTTC

d_gene: TRBD2
v_gene: TRBV6-2/TRBV6-3
abundance: few
j_gene: TRBJ2-1
CDR3aa: CASSYLDQGLAFNEQFF
CDR3nt: TGTGCCAGCAGTTACCTGGACCAGGGACTAGCATTTAATGAGCAGTTCTTC

d_gene: NA
v_gene: TRBV28
abundance: NA
j_gene: TRBJ2-1
CDR3aa: CASSLGGRREQFF
CDR3nt: TGTGCCAGCAGCTTAGGGGGAAGGCGGGAGCAGTTCTTC

d_gene: TRBD1
v_gene: TRBV12-3/TRBV12-4
abundance: few
j_gene: TRBJ1-2
CDR3aa: CASSSGTGKGYTF
CDR3nt: TGTGCCAGCAGTTCCGGGACAGGGAAAGGCTACACCTTC

d_gene: TRBD2
v_gene: TRBV7-9
abundance: NA
j_gene: TRBJ2-3
CDR3aa: CASSFELAGIADTQYF
CDR3nt: TGTGCCAGCAGCTTTGAACTAGCGGGAATCGCAGATACGCAGTATTTT

d_gene: NA
v_gene: TRBV11-2
abundance: few
j_gene: TRBJ2-3
CDR3aa: CASSLVGVWGSTSSSTDTQYF
CDR3nt: TGTGCCAGCAGCTTAGTTGGGGTCTGGGGCTCGACGTCTTCTAGCACAGATACGCAGTATTTT

d_gene: NA
v_gene: TRBV20-1
abundance: many
j_gene: TRBJ2-3
CDR3aa: CSASLLAGNTDTQYF
CDR3nt: TGCAGTGCTAGTCTGTTGGCGGGAAATACAGATACGCAGTATTTT

d_gene: NA
v_gene: TRBV12-3/TRBV12-4
abundance: few
j_gene: TRBJ2-5
CDR3aa: CASRTGTTQETQYF
CDR3nt: TGTGCCAGCAGAACCGGGACAACTCAAGAGACCCAGTACTTC

d_gene: NA
v_gene: TRBV7-9
abundance: NA
j_gene: TRBJ2-3
CDR3aa: CAEKTRPTDTQYF
CDR3nt: TGTGCAGAAAAAACGAGACCCACAGATACGCAGTATTTT

d_gene: NA
v_gene: TRBV5-1
abundance: NA
j_gene: TRBJ2-2
CDR3aa: CASSSATGRSTGELFF
CDR3nt: TGCGCCAGCAGCTCCGCAACAGGGAGGTCCACCGGGGAGCTGTTTTTT

d_gene: NA
v_gene: TRBV7-8
abundance: many
j_gene: TRBJ1-2
CDR3aa: CASSLEGRNYGYTF
CDR3nt: TGTGCCAGCAGCTTAGAGGGGAGAAACTATGGCTACACCTTC